The source of this TCR beta chain is a study of shared clonotypes between healthy human individuals. The CDR3 covers 15 residues. V lost 5 bases and J lost 1, with 14 bases in between. From germline, CDR1 is SEHNR and CDR2 FQNEAQ (reference sequence). The investigators split CD4+ cells into a CD45RA+ naive subset and a CD45RA-negative memory subset. TCRdb's copy holds only in-frame clones and misses some; the assay was immunoSEQ multiplex PCR. Of some 550,000 clones listed, approximately 97% are singletons. Study-wide findings and caveats: Naive subsets usually exceeded memory subsets in estimated richness. Having only a few donors restricted how much genetic and exposure-history diversity was captured.

Comments on this clone: Its antigen is as yet unknown.

Input material: naive CD4+ T cells sorted from blood. The sample's subset: CD45RA+ positively selected. The chain carries TRBV7-9 and TRBJ1-2, with a weak D call TRBD1 (6 bases). The sequence was obtained from a woman aged 25 to 39 in good health. The DNA for the CDR3 is TGTGCCAGCAGCCTGACCAGGACAGATAACTATGGCTACACCTTC. This translates into CASSLTRTDNYGYTF.